This TCR beta chain is drawn from a study of T cell responses to AZD1222 COVID-19 vaccine (dated by TCRdb to about 2021). General notes on the study: AZD1222 recipients whose second dose came at about 4 weeks and those whose second dose came at about 12 weeks were combined into one group, since spike-specific TCR depth and breadth did not differ between the two schedules. Trial participants were enrolled by age into subgroups of 18-55, 56-69 and 70-plus years, and around 150, 28 and 57 TCR-sequenced participants, respectively, were included in these subgroups. A total of roughly 240 trial participants underwent TCR sequencing, of whom 207 received two doses of AZD1222 and roughly 25 received two doses of the MenACWY control vaccine. Results and caveats for the whole study, not just this receptor: In the small 56-69-year group, the increase in depth fell short of significance, most likely because of low power. The whole spike protein was spanned by vaccine-associated CD4 TCRs, and dominant responses were seen in regions 160-218 and 743-854. No day 14 peak-response samples were available, so repertoires were characterized only after the peak T cell response. A significant rise in spike-specific TCR breadth and depth was observed after two AZD1222 doses relative to day 0 and relative to MenACWY recipients. Participants were mostly white British, with more females than males. The authors suggested clonal diversity may have been underestimated. Only a handful of AZD1222 recipients were SARS-CoV-2 seropositive at baseline, limiting conclusions about previously exposed vaccinees. Reportedly, almost half of the unique spike-specific TCRs recognized epitopes lying outside the regions that are mutated in the B.1.351 and B.1.1.7 variants.

A note on this clone: Its antigen is unknown. It has no much larger one-base neighbor in the sample; base qualities were not kept.

In the paper's terms, the time point label means: baseline before first vaccination. Samples from vaccinated people were obtained from the UK trials COV001 and COV002, which included a single-blind randomized controlled phase 2/3 trial of AZD1222 (ChAdOx1 nCoV-19) in healthy adults. For TCRbeta chain sequencing, PBMC samples from trial participants were taken at day 0 and at day 28 after the second dose. Taken from the germline V gene, the CDR1 and CDR2 loops are MDHEN and SYDVKM. V gives up 10 bases and J gives up 4 bases, and the segment between their germline ends measures 13 bases. The CDR3 sequence holds 13 residues, the cysteine and phenylalanine included. This entry keeps only the CDR3 DNA: 39 bases, framed from base 1. The CDR3 regions of human TCRbeta chains were subjected to immunosequencing. As for how the authors treated the data: TCRs in the repertoires were compared against a reference library of SARS-CoV-2-specific TCRs that had been generated with the MIRA antigen-specificity platform. Breadth meant the fraction of unique TCRs that were SARS-CoV-2-associated, whereas depth meant the fraction of total T cells that were SARS-CoV-2-associated. Each spike-specific TCR was assigned to its reactive spike region and to a CD4 or CD8 class using the MIRA data. Log10-transformed breadth and depth values were compared by one-way ANOVA with Sidak's multiple comparisons tests. TCRdb took over this immuneACCESS table, retaining in-frame rearrangements with V and J assigned. Such tables are incomplete; in checked studies, under half of the missing clones stem from an unresolved V gene, and the remainder is unexplained. The V and J calls and clone size are taken from that table; D and trimming were inferred from the DNA. For this sample there are some 170,000 clones; about 88% appear just once. Under 2% of the sample is held by the ten biggest clonotypes.

The V and J segments used are TRBV28 and TRBJ2-2; TRBD1 is a possible D gene, resting on 5 matching bases. The TCR comes from an adult in good health. Sequencing was performed on peripheral blood, taken on day 0 of AZD1222 vaccination. In nucleotides, the sequence is TGTGCCACCACAGGATTCCTCACCGGGGAGCTGTTTTTT. Translated, it gives CATTGFLTGELFF.